This T cell receptor (beta chain) was sequenced in a study of prognosis after radiotherapy for stage I lung cancer (dated by TCRdb to about 2021). For context, the study as a whole: Between early 2018 and January 2019, around 20 patients with stage I NSCLC were enrolled in Nanjing, China. Enrolled patients comprised around 15 with newly diagnosed primary stage I lung tumors and four to six with oligometastatic NSCLC after surgical resection of the primary tumor. Every patient was regarded as medically inoperable, because of comorbidities in about a dozen cases and refusal of surgery in 7 cases. Ages in the cohort of 13 men and a handful of women ranged from about 50 to 85 years, with a median of 74. More than ten patients had adenocarcinoma and seven had squamous cell carcinoma as the tumor histology. SBRT was delivered in 3 to 5 fractions with a biologically effective dose of at least 100 Gy, and image-guided IMRT or VMAT was used for delivery. Concurrent therapy was not administered to any patient alongside SBRT. Four of the 19 patients developed distant metastases after SBRT, at a median of roughly seven months; the other 15 showed no significant progression. This study profiled peripheral blood TCR beta repertoires from stage I NSCLC patients before and after stereotactic body radiotherapy and linked the repertoires to distant failure. The study took one blood sample before SBRT and one after SBRT from each of 20 or so patients and sequenced all 40 or so samples.

The TCR beta CDR3 region was amplified from genomic DNA by two rounds of multiplex PCR. In the first round of PCR, primers specific to each TRBV and TRBJ gene were used, and the primer sequences are filed in Chinese patent CN105087789A. Universal primers were used in the second PCR round. The Roche High Pure PCR Template Preparation Kit was used to extract genomic DNA from frozen PBMCs. Paired-end sequencing with 151 bp reads was performed on the libraries using an Illumina HiSeq 3000. The study's own analysis went as follows. Raw reads lacking the multiplex PCR primer sequences were removed with CutAdapt. High-quality paired reads were merged into contigs with PEAR. TRB V, D and J gene segments were assigned to each contig with MiXCR by alignment to reference sequences. CDR3 sequences were clustered by base quality and sequence similarity to remove sequencing errors. Shannon entropy, normalized by the natural log of the productive TCR sequence number, served as the measure of diversity. To get clonality, Shannon entropy was divided by the natural log of the number of unique clonotypes, and that result was subtracted from one. The Youden index of ROC curves was used to select progression-free survival cut-offs for repertoire metrics, and analyses were performed in R 3.5.3. TCRdb ran its own pipeline on the public reads, namely fastp trimming at Q25 and MiXCR clone calling, and kept in-frame beta chains. Every entry covers one CDR3 protein and lists the most common genes and DNA from its rows. The V and J calls shown here were made by TCRdb, not taken from the authors' results. This sample holds 15,000 to 20,000 distinct CDR3 sequences; about 46% were observed only once. The top ten hold roughly 33% of the sample.

The paper's findings and limits, for the study overall: Whether the expanded TCR clones were tumor-specific was not determined. Post-SBRT Shannon entropy and its change from baseline were lower in patients who developed distant metastases; baseline Shannon entropy was not associated with metastases. Differences in TRBV and TRBJ usage frequencies by metastasis status were reportedly observed in two V genes at baseline and in 8 to 10 V and two J genes after SBRT. No adjustment for multiple comparisons was applied to any of the reported P values. A decrease in unique TCR clone counts was observed after SBRT (median 10,088 before versus several thousand after; Wilcoxon paired P=0.011). The study was limited by the small cohort and short follow-up, and independent validation of the study findings is required.

V drops 0 bases and J drops 5 bases, leaving 14 bases in between. The CDR3 runs 15 residues from the cysteine to the phenylalanine. Left in the record is the CDR3 DNA by itself, 45 bases read in frame from the first base. CDR1 and CDR2 are drawn from the germline V gene (reference sequence): LGHDT, YNNKEL. All patients had node-negative disease on CT and PET/CT, and none had a history of other malignancies or had previously received chemotherapy or radiotherapy. At each of two time points, around 5.7 milliliters of peripheral venous blood were collected in EDTA tubes. PBMCs were isolated by Ficoll-Paque Plus density-gradient centrifugation. Right after collection, samples were kept at -80 degrees C until analysis. The table lists this clonotype with many counts. It lacks a known antigen. Base qualities are not recorded, but no much larger clone differs from it by a single base.

The chain joins TRBV3-1 to TRBJ2-7; TRBD1 might be the D gene, on 5 matching bases. The receptor was derived from a donor of 50 years or more with non-small cell lung cancer. The sequencing used PBMCs, collected before or after stereotactic body radiation therapy (not recorded which). The DNA is TGTGCCAGCAGCCAAGAATACAGGACCTTCCACGAGCAGTACTTC. It specifies CASSQEYRTFHEQYF.